What follows is one T cell receptor beta chain and its context. Its antigen is unidentified. The data derive from a study of CD4 T cells in relation to SARS-CoV-2 and coronaviruses. Background on the study: ViraFEST: approximately nine-day antigen culture of PBMCs, then TCR beta CDR3 sequencing.

Assay: immunoSEQ multiplex PCR; the TCRdb copy retains only in-frame clones and omits some. The sample yields around 16,000 clones, approximately 80% seen once. There are 16 residues in the CDR3. From germline, CDR1 is KGHSH and CDR2 LQKENI. Trimming took 2 bases from V and 5 from J; bases not matched to a gene: 7. CD4+ T cells from unexposed donors were obtained before the COVID-19 pandemic (2011-2018). The cells were cultured for 9 to 11 days before CD4+ T cells were isolated. The origin of this receptor is a human donor in good health. The V gene is TRBV18, the J gene TRBJ2-1; 9 nucleotides align to TRBD1. The sequenced sample consisted of CD4+ T cells from PBMCs, cultured in vitro. Here the CDR3 DNA reads TGTGCCAGCTCACCAAACTCGGGACAGGGAGACAATGAGCAGTTCTTC. Translation: CASSPNSGQGDNEQFF.